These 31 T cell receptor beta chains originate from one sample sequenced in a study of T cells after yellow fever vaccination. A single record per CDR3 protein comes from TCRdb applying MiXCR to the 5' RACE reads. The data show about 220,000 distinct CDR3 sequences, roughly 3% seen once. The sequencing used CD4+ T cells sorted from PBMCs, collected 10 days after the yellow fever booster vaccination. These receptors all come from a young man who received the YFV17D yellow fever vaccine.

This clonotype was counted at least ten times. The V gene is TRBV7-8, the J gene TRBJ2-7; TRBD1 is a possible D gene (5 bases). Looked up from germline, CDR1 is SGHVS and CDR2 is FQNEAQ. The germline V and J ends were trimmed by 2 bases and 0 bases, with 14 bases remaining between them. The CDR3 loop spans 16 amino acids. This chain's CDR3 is CASSLSFIQASYEQYV. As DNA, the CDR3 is TGTGCCAGCAGCTTATCCTTTATACAGGCCTCCTACGAGCAGTACGTC.

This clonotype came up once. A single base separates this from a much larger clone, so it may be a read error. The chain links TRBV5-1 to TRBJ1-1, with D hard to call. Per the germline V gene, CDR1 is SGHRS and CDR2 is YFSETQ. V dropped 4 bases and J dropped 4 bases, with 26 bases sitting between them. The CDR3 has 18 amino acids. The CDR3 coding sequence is TGCGCCAGCAGCGTGGTGGTTGTCCGTGGTGAACGGGTCACTGAAGCTTTCTTT. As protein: CASSVVVVRGERVTEAFF.

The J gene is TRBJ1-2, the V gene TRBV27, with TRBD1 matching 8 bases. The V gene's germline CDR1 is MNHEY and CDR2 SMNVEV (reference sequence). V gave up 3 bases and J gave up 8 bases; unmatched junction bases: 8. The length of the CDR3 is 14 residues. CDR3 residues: CASSFRTGIGGYTF. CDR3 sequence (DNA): TGTGCCAGCAGTTTTAGGACAGGGATAGGAGGCTACACCTTC.

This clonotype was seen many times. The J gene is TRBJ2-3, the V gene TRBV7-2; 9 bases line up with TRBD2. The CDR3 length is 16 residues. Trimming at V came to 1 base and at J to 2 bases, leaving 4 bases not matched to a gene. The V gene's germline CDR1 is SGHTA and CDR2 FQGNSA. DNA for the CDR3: TGTGCCAGCAGCTTAGTAGGCGGGGGGGACACAGATACGCAGTATTTT. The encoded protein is CASSLVGGGDTDTQYF.

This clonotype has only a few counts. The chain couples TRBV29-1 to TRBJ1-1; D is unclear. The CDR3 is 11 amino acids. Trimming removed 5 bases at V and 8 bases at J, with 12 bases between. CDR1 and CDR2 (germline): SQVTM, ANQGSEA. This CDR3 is CSVLGIGEAFF. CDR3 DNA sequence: TGCAGCGTTTTGGGGATAGGAGAAGCTTTCTTT.

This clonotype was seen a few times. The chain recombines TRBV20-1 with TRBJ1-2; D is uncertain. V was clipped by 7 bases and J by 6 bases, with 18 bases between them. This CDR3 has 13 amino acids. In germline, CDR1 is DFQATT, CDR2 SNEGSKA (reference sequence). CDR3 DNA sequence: TGCAGTGGCCAGCCGACGGGATTTGATGGCTACACCTTC. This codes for CSGQPTGFDGYTF.

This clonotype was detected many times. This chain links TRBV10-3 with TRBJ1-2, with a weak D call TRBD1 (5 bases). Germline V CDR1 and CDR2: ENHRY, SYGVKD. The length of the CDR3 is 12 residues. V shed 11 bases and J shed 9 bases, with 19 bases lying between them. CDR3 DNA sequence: TGTGCCTCCGGGGCGGGCTCGCCGCGCTACACCTTC. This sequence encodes CASGAGSPRYTF.

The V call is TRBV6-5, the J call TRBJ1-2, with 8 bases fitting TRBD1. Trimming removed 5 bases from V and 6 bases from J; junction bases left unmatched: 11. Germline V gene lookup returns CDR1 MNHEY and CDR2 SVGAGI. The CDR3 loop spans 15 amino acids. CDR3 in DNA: TGTGCCAGCAGTGAACGAACGACAGGGGTTGATGGCTACACCTTC. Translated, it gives CASSERTTGVDGYTF.

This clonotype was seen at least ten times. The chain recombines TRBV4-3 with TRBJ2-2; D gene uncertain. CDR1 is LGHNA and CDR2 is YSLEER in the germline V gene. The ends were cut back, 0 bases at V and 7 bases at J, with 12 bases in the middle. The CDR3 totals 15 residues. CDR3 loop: CASSQDGTTNGELFF. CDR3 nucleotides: TGCGCCAGCAGCCAAGATGGTACAACCAACGGGGAGCTGTTTTTT.

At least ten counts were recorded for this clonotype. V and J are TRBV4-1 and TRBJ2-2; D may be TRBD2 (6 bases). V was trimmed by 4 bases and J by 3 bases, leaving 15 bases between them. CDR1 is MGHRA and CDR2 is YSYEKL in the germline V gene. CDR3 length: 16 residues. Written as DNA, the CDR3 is TGCGCCAGCAGCCTTGAATCGGGGGTTTACACCGGGGAGCTGTTTTTT. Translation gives CASSLESGVYTGELFF.

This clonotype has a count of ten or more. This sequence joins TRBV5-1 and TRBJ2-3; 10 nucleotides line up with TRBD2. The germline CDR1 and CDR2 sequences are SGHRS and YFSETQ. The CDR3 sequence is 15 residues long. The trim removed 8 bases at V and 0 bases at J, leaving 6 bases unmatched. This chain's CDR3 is CASGLADISTDTQYF. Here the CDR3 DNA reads TGCGCCAGTGGACTAGCGGACATAAGCACAGATACGCAGTATTTT.

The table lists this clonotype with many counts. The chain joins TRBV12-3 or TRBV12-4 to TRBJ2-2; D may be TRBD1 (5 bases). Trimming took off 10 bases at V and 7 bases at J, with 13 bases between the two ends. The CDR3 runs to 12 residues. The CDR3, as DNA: TGTGCCACCCAGGGATTAGGCGGGGAGCTGTTTTTT. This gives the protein CATQGLGGELFF.

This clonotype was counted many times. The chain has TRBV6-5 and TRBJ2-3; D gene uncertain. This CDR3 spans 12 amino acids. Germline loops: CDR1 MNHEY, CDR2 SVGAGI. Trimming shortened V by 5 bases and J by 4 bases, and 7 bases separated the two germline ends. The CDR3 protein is CASSPNSDTQYF. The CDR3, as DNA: TGTGCCAGCAGTCCTAATTCAGATACGCAGTATTTT.

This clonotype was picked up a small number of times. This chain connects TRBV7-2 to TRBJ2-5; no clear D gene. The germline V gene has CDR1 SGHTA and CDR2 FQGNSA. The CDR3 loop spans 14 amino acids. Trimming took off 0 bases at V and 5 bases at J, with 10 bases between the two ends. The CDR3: CASSLAGMGETQYF. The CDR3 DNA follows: TGTGCCAGCAGCTTAGCGGGGATGGGGGAGACCCAGTACTTC.

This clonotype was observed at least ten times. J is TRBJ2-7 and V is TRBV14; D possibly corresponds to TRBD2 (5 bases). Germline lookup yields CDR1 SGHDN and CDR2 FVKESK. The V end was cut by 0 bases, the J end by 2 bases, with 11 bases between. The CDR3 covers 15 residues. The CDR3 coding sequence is TGTGCCAGCAGCCAAGAGATTCGGGGTGCCTACGAGCAGTACGTC. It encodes CASSQEIRGAYEQYV.

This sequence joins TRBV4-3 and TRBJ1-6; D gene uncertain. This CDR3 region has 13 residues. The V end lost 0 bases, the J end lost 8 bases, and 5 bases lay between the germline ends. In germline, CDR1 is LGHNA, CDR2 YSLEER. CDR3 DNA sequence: TGCGCCAGCAGCCAAGAGGGCGATTCACCCCTCCACTTT. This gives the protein CASSQEGDSPLHF.

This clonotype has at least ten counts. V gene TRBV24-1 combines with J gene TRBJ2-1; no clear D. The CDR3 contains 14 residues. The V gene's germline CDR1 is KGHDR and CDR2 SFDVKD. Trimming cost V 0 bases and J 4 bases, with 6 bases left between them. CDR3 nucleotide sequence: TGTGCCACCAGTGATTTGACTGGGTACAATGAGCAGTTCTTC. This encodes CATSDLTGYNEQFF.

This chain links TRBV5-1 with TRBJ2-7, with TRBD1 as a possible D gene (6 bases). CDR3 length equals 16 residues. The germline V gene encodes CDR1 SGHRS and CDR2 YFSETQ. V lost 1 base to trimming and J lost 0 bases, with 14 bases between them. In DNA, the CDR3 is TGCGCCAGCAGCTTGTTCGGGACATTCGGCTCCTACGAGCAGTACTTC. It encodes CASSLFGTFGSYEQYF. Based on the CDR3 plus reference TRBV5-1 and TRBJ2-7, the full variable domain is KAGVTQTPRYLIKTRGQQVTLSCSPISGHRSVSWYQQTPGQGLQFLFEYFSETQRNKGNFPGRFSGRQFSNSRSEMNVSTLELGDSALYLCASSLFGTFGSYEQYFGPGTRLTVT.

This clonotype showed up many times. In DNA, the CDR3 is TGTGCCAGCTCACCACCCTTACAGGGGCCTAACACTGAAGCTTTCTTT. It specifies CASSPPLQGPNTEAFF. The chain has TRBV18 and TRBJ1-1; TRBD1 matches at 7 bases. CDR1 KGHSH and CDR2 LQKENI come from the germline V gene. V gave up 0 bases and J gave up 2 bases; unmatched junction bases: 6. The length of the CDR3 is 16 residues. Full variable domain (missing parts from reference TRBV18 and TRBJ1-1): NAGVMQNPRHLVRRRGQEARLRCSPMKGHSHVYWYRQLPEEGLKFMVYLQKENIIDESGMPKERFSAEFPKEGPSILRIQQVVRGDSAAYFCASSPPLQGPNTEAFFGQGTRLTVV.

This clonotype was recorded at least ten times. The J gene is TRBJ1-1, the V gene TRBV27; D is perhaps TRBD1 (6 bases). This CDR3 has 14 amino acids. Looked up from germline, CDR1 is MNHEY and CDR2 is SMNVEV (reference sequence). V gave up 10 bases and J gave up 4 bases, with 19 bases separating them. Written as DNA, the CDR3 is TGTGCCACCCGAAGGGGGGCGCAGGTCACTGAAGCTTTCTTT. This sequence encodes CATRRGAQVTEAFF.

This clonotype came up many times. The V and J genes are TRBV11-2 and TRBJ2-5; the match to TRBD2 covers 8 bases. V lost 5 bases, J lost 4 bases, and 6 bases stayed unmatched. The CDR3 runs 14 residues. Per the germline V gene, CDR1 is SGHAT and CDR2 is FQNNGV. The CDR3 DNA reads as TGTGCCAGCAGCGATCCGGGGGGGCCAGAGACCCAGTACTTC. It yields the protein CASSDPGGPETQYF.

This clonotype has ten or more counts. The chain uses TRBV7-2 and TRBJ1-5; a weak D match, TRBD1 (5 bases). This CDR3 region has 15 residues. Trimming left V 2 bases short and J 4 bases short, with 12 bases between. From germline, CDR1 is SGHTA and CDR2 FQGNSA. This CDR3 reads CASSLTAQGNQPQHF. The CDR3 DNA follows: TGTGCCAGCAGCTTAACGGCTCAGGGAAATCAGCCCCAGCATTTT.

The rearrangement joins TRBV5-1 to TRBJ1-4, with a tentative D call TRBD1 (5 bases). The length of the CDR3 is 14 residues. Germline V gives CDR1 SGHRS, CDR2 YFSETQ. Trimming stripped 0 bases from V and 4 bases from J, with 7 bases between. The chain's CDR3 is CASSLGQNNEKLFF. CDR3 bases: TGCGCCAGCAGCTTGGGACAGAATAATGAAAAACTGTTTTTT.

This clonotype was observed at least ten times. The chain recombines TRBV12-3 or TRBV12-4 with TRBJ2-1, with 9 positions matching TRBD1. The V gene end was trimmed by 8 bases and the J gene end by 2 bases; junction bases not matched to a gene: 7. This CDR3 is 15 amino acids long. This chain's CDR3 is CASAHWDRAYNEQFF. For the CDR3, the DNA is TGTGCCAGCGCACATTGGGACAGGGCCTACAATGAGCAGTTCTTC.

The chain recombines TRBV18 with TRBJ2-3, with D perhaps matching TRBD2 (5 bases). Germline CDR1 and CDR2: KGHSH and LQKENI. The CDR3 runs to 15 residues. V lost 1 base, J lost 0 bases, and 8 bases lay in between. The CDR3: CASSPLSGSTDTQYF. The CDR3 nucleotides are TGTGCCAGCTCACCACTCAGCGGAAGCACAGATACGCAGTATTTT. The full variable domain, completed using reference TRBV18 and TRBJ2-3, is NAGVMQNPRHLVRRRGQEARLRCSPMKGHSHVYWYRQLPEEGLKFMVYLQKENIIDESGMPKERFSAEFPKEGPSILRIQQVVRGDSAAYFCASSPLSGSTDTQYFGPGTRLTVL.

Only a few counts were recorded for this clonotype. CDR3 sequence reads: CSARGPGNTIYF. CDR3 coding DNA: TGCAGTGCGAGGGGGCCAGGAAACACCATATATTTT. The J gene is TRBJ1-3, the V gene TRBV20-1; 7 bases agree with TRBD1. The V gene end was trimmed by 6 bases and the J gene end by 4 bases; junction bases not matched to a gene: 3. Germline values: CDR1 DFQATT, CDR2 SNEGSKA (reference sequence). The CDR3 has 12 residues.

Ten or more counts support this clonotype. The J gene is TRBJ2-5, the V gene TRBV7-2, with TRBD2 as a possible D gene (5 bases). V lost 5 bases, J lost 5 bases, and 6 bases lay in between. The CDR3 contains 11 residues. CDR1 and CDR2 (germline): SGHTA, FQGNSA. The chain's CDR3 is CASSRGETQYF. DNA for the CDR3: TGTGCCAGCAGCCGAGGGGAGACCCAGTACTTC.

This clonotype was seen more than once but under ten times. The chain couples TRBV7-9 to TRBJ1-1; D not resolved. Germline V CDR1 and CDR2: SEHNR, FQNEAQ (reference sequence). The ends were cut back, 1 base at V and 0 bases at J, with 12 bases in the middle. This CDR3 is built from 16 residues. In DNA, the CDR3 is TGTGCCAGCAGCTTAGTTGCAGGAGGGATGAACACTGAAGCTTTCTTT. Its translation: CASSLVAGGMNTEAFF.

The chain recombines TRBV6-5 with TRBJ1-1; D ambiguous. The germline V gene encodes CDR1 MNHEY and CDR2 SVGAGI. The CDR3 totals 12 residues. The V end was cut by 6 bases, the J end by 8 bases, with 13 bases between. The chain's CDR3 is CASRVPLGEAFF. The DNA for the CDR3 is TGTGCCAGCAGGGTTCCCCTAGGGGAAGCTTTCTTT.

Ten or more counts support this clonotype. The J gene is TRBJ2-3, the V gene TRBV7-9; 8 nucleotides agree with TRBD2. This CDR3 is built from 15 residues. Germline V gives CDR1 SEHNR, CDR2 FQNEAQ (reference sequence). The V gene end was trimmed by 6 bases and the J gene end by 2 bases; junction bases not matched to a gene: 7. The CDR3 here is CASSSPGGNTDTQYF. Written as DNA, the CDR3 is TGTGCCAGCAGTTCCCCGGGGGGGAACACAGATACGCAGTATTTT.

As DNA, the CDR3 is TGTGCCAGCAGACCACCGCGGGGAGTAGTCCAGGAGACCCAGTACTTC. It specifies CASRPPRGVVQETQYF. The chain is built from TRBV6-6 and TRBJ2-5, with D perhaps TRBD2 (6 bases). The CDR3 is made up of 16 amino acids. Germline assignment: CDR1 MNHNY and CDR2 SVGAGI (reference sequence). V dropped 6 bases and J dropped 5 bases, with 22 bases sitting between them.